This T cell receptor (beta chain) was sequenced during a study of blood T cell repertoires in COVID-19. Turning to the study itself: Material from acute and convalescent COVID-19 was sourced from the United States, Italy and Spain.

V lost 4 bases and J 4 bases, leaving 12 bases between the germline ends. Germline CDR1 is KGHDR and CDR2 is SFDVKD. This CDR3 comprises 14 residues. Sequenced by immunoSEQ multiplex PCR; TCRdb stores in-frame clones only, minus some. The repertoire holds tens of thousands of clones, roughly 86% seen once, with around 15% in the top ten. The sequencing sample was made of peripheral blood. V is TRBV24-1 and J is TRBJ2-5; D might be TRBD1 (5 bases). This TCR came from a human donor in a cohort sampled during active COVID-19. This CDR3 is CATSEGRVPETQYF. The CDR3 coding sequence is TGTGCCACCAGTGAGGGCAGGGTCCCAGAGACCCAGTACTTC.